This T cell receptor beta chain was observed in a study of blood T cell repertoires in COVID-19. Study-level background: PBMCs, B-cell-depleted T cells, or T cells provided the cDNA or gDNA that made up the material.

CDR3 length: 13 amino acids. CDR1 is MDHEN, CDR2 SYDVKM, per germline. Trimming took 1 base from V and 4 from J, leaving 7 bases between them. This clone was counted at least ten times. Followed over time, Seattle patients had been enrolled while infection was active. Per the original data handling: The authors estimated nucleated cell counts from reference gene primer amplification. Only in-frame clones appear in the TCRdb table, and some are missing; sequencing was by immunoSEQ multiplex PCR. The DNA gave D and trimming, while V, J and clone size come from that table. The table lists about 320,000 clones, about 90% of them singletons.

This clonotype originated in a woman aged 25-40 years with COVID-19, enrolled during active disease. Input material: peripheral blood. The rearrangement links TRBV28 to TRBJ2-5; D ambiguous. The CDR3 DNA sequence: TGTGCCAGCAGTTTATCCAATCCAGAGACCCAGTACTTC. Its protein product is CASSLSNPETQYF.